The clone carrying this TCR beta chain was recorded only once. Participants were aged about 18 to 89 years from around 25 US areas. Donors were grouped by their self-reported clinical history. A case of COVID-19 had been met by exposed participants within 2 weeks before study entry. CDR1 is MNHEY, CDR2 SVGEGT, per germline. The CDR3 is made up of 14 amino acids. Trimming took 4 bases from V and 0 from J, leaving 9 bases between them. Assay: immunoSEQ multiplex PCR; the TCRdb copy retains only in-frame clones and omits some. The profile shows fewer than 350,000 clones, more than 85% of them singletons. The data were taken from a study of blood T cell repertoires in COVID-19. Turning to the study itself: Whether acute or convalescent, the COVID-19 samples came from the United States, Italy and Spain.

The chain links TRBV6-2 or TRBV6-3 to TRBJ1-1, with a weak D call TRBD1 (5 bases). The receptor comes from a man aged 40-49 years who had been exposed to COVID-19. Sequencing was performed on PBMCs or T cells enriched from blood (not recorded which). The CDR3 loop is CASSWGYLNTEAFF. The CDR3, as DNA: TGTGCCAGCAGTTGGGGCTACTTGAACACTGAAGCTTTCTTT.